This T cell receptor beta chain comes out of a study of T cell responses to AZD1222 COVID-19 vaccine (dated by TCRdb to 2020 to 2023). At the level of the whole study: AZD1222 recipients given second doses at about 4 weeks or at about 12 weeks were pooled, since spike-specific TCR depth and breadth were not found to differ between the two schedules. A total of approximately 250 trial participants underwent TCR sequencing, of whom some 200 had received two doses of AZD1222 and about 25 had received two doses of the MenACWY control vaccine. Enrollment into the trials was organized by age into subgroups of 18-55, 56-69 and 70-plus years, and those subgroups contained about 160, 30 and 59 TCR-sequenced participants, respectively.

CDR1 and CDR2 are read off the germline V gene as SGHTA and FQGNSA. Cut back by 4 bases and 7 bases, the V and J ends lie 11 bases apart. The CDR3, from cysteine to phenylalanine, totals 14 residues. Kept here is only the CDR3 DNA, which spans 42 bases and is read in frame from base 1. The CDR3 regions of human TCRbeta chains were subjected to immunosequencing. The study's processing was this. Repertoire TCRs were matched against a reference library of SARS-CoV-2-specific TCRs generated with the MIRA antigen-specificity platform. Breadth meant the fraction of unique TCRs that were SARS-CoV-2-associated, whereas depth meant the fraction of total T cells that were SARS-CoV-2-associated. Using the MIRA data, each spike-specific TCR was assigned both to the spike region to which the TCR was reactive and to a CD4 or CD8 class. Log10-transformed breadth and depth values were compared by one-way ANOVA with Sidak's multiple comparisons tests. TCRdb holds this immuneACCESS table with in-frame rearrangements only. Some clones are missing; in checked studies, unresolved V genes explain under half, and the rest has no known cause. V, J and clone size derive from that table, while D and trimming were established from the DNA sequence. The sample table records about 180,000 clones; around 94% of these occur just once. The ten largest make up about 3% of the sample.

The time point label corresponds to: baseline before first vaccination. Vaccinee samples were obtained from the UK trials COV001 and COV002, which included a single-blind randomized controlled phase 2/3 trial of AZD1222 (ChAdOx1 nCoV-19) in healthy adults. For TCRbeta chain sequencing, PBMC samples from trial participants were taken at day 0 and at day 28 after the second dose. Study-wide conclusions, independent of this receptor: The 56-69-year group was small, and its depth increase did not reach significance, likely because of low power. No day 14 peak-response samples were available, so repertoires were characterized only after the peak T cell response. Participants were mostly white British and included more females than males, and it was suggested by the authors that clonal diversity may have been underestimated. Reportedly, close to half of the unique spike-specific TCRs recognized epitopes lying outside the regions that are mutated in the B.1.351 and B.1.1.7 variants. After two AZD1222 doses, both the breadth and the depth of spike-specific TCRs were significantly higher than at day 0 and than in MenACWY recipients. Vaccine-associated CD4 TCRs spanned the whole spike protein, with dominant responses in regions 160-218 and 743-854. Only 5 to 7 AZD1222 recipients were SARS-CoV-2 seropositive at baseline, limiting conclusions about previously exposed vaccinees.

This clone was seen a single time. Its antigen is not yet known. Base qualities were left out, and no much larger clone turns up one base away. Here the sequenced sample was peripheral blood, taken on day 0 of AZD1222 vaccination. The sequence derives from an adult in good health. Here the chain combines TRBV7-2 and TRBJ1-6; no confident D gene assignment can be made. Read as DNA, the sequence is TGTGCCAGCAGCTCGGGCCTCGAAAATTCACCCCTCCACTTT. The translation is CASSSGLENSPLHF.